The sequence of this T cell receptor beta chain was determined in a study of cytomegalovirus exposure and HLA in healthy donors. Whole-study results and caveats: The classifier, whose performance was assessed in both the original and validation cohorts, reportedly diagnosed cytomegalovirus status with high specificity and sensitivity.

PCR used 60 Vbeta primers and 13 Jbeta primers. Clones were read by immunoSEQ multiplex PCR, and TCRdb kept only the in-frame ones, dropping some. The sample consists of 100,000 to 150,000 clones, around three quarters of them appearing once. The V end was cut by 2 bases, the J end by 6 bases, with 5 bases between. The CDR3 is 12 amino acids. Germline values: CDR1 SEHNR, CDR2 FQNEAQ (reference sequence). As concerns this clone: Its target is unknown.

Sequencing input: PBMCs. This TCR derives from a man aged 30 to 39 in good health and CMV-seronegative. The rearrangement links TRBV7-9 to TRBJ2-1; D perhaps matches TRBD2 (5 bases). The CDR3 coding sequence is TGTGCCAGCAGCTTACTAGCCAATGAGCAGTTCTTC. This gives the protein CASSLLANEQFF.